The 23 T cell receptor beta chains in this list originate from one sample, sequenced in a study of control samples from healthy donors and cancer patients. The table came from immunoSEQ multiplex PCR; TCRdb's copy has only in-frame clones and leaves some out. The table lists around 170,000 clones, about 94% of them singletons. The sequencing sample was made of blood. The origin of the receptors is a woman aged 30 to 39 in good health.

The chain links TRBV9 to TRBJ2-1, with TRBD2 matching over 11 bases. J lost 5 bases, V lost 4 bases, and 5 bases had no gene match. The CDR3 runs 15 residues. The germline V gene has CDR1 SGDLS and CDR2 YYNGEE. CDR3 region: CASSPGTSGHNEQFF. The CDR3 DNA follows: TGTGCCAGCAGCCCAGGGACTAGCGGACACAATGAGCAGTTCTTC.

V gene TRBV3-1 (or the pseudogene TRBV3-2) combines with J gene TRBJ1-1; D is unclear. Germline CDR1 and CDR2: LGHDT and YNNKEL (reference sequence). The CDR3 runs to 14 residues. V was cut by 3 bases and J by 6 bases, with 14 bases left in between. DNA for the CDR3: TGTGCCAGCAGCCAGCCGCTAAGACCGGCTGAAGCTTTCTTT. It yields the protein CASSQPLRPAEAFF.

This clone has just one count. This rearrangement joins TRBV11-1 to TRBJ1-2; D is undetermined. Trimming stripped 3 bases from V and 2 bases from J, with 7 bases between. The CDR3 extends over 13 amino acids. Germline CDR1 and CDR2: SGHAT and FQDESV (reference sequence). In DNA, the CDR3 is TGTGCCAGCAGCTTCAACAGAAACTATGGCTACACCTTC. Amino acids: CASSFNRNYGYTF.

V and J are TRBV19 and TRBJ2-7; TRBD1 aligns across 10 bases. Germline CDR1 reads LNHDA; CDR2 reads SQIVND (reference sequence). The V and J ends lost 0 bases and 5 bases, in that order; junction bases with no gene match: 7. The CDR3 is 16 amino acids. DNA of the CDR3: TGTGCCAGTAGTATAGATGCAGGACAGGGGGACAACGAGCAGTACTTC. Translated: CASSIDAGQGDNEQYF.

The chain joins TRBV27 to TRBJ2-7; D is uncertain. The V gene's germline CDR1 is MNHEY and CDR2 SMNVEV (reference sequence). The CDR3 length is 15 residues. The ends were cut back, 1 base at V and 5 bases at J, with 15 bases in the middle. The CDR3 sequence: CASSLLASSSHEQYF. In nucleotides, the CDR3 is TGTGCCAGCAGTTTATTAGCCTCTTCGAGCCACGAGCAGTACTTC.

This clone turned up a few times. The chain combines TRBV5-1 with TRBJ2-5; 9 nucleotides line up with TRBD1. CDR1 SGHRS and CDR2 YFSETQ come from the germline V gene. Trimming removed 0 bases from V and 4 bases from J; junction bases left unmatched: 4. This CDR3 comprises 15 residues. CDR3 protein: CASSLGGQGRETQYF. DNA of the CDR3: TGCGCCAGCAGCTTGGGGGGACAGGGTAGAGAGACCCAGTACTTC.

CDR3 protein: CAWMRQGMETQYF. DNA of the CDR3: TGTGCCTGGATGAGACAGGGTATGGAGACCCAGTACTTC. V and J are TRBV30 and TRBJ2-5; the match to TRBD1 covers 7 bases. Germline trimming cut 4 bases from V and 5 bases from J; bases unmatched to any gene: 7. Germline V gene data show CDR1 as GTSNPN and CDR2 as SVGIG (reference sequence). The CDR3 sequence is 13 residues long.

V usage is TRBV7-2 and J usage is TRBJ2-3, with D unresolved. CDR1 is SGHTA, CDR2 FQGNSA, per germline. The CDR3 covers 13 residues. V was pared by 5 bases and J by 1 base, with 7 bases between. The CDR3 nucleotides read TGTGCCAGCAGCAACCGGGGCACAGATACGCAGTATTTT. Translation gives CASSNRGTDTQYF.

The chain couples TRBV2 to TRBJ1-1; possible D gene TRBD1, 5 bases. The CDR3 length is 13 residues. Germline assignment: CDR1 SNHLY and CDR2 FYNNEI. Trimming removed 8 bases from V and 4 bases from J, with 14 bases in between. CDR3 amino acids: CASSRAGGTEAFF. CDR3 bases: TGTGCCAGCTCCAGGGCCGGGGGCACTGAAGCTTTCTTT. Filled out from reference TRBV2 and TRBJ1-1, the complete variable domain reads EPEVTQTPSHQVTQMGQEVILRCVPISNHLYFYWYRQILGQKVEFLVSFYNNEISEKSEIFDDQFSVERPDGSNFTLKIRSTKLEDSAMYFCASSRAGGTEAFFGQGTRLTVV.

This chain joins TRBV3-1 (or the pseudogene TRBV3-2) and TRBJ2-7, with D possibly TRBD2 on 6 matching bases. Germline CDR1 LGHDT, CDR2 YNNKEL (reference sequence). V was trimmed by 1 base and J by 2 bases, leaving 9 bases between them. The CDR3 sequence is 14 residues long. The CDR3 loop reads CASSQALAAYEQYF. The CDR3 bases are TGTGCCAGCAGCCAAGCACTAGCCGCCTACGAGCAGTACTTC.

The sample holds one count of this clone. This rearrangement joins TRBV7-9 to TRBJ1-5; D ambiguous. This CDR3 contains 12 residues. Trimming removed 4 bases from V and 6 bases from J, with 7 bases in between. In germline, CDR1 is SEHNR, CDR2 FQNEAQ (reference sequence). This CDR3 is CASSYGSQPQHF. The DNA for the CDR3 is TGTGCCAGCAGCTACGGGAGTCAGCCCCAGCATTTT.

The rearrangement uses TRBV15 and TRBJ2-4; weak D call: TRBD2 (6 bases). V was shortened by 0 bases and J by 7 bases, with 22 bases between the two germline ends. The CDR3 runs 18 residues. Germline-derived CDR1 and CDR2 are LNHNV and YYDKDF (reference sequence). For the CDR3, the DNA is TGTGCCACCAGCAGAGATGGGGCGACTAGTCCCTCGGGGAACATTCAGTACTTC. This gives the protein CATSRDGATSPSGNIQYF. Supplemented by reference TRBV15 and TRBJ2-4, the full variable domain reads DAMVIQNPRYQVTQFGKPVTLSCSQTLNHNVMYWYQQKSSQAPKLLFHYYDKDFNNEADTPDNFQSRRPNTSFCFLDIRSPGLGDTAMYLCATSRDGATSPSGNIQYFGAGTRLSVL.

This sequence joins TRBV6-4 and TRBJ2-1; possible D gene TRBD2, 7 bases. V was cut by 0 bases and J by 7 bases, with 13 bases left in between. Per germline, CDR1 MRHNA and CDR2 SNTAGT. CDR3 size: 15 residues. The CDR3 loop reads CASSDSGGAGNEQFF. The CDR3 DNA reads as TGTGCCAGCAGTGACTCGGGGGGGGCAGGAAATGAGCAGTTCTTC.

This sequence joins TRBV7-8 and TRBJ2-7; 16 nucleotides agree with TRBD2. The V and J ends lost 4 bases and 7 bases, in that order; junction bases with no gene match: 10. CDR3 size: 17 residues. Germline values: CDR1 SGHVS, CDR2 FQNEAQ. CDR3 DNA sequence: TGTGCCAGCAGCTATGAACCGGGACTAGCGGGAGGGAAGGAGCAGTACTTC. It specifies CASSYEPGLAGGKEQYF.

The chain is built from TRBV19 and TRBJ1-5, with D hard to call. V was trimmed by 10 bases and J by 4 bases, leaving 14 bases between them. CDR1 is LNHDA, CDR2 SQIVND, per germline (reference sequence). The CDR3 consists of 13 residues. The CDR3 sequence: CATDASENQPQHF. The CDR3 DNA sequence: TGTGCCACGGACGCCTCGGAAAATCAGCCCCAGCATTTT.

V is TRBV28 and J is TRBJ1-5; tentative D call: TRBD1 (6 bases). Germline CDR1 MDHEN, CDR2 SYDVKM. The ends were cut back, 3 bases at V and 6 bases at J, with 15 bases in the middle. The CDR3 length is 15 residues. Here the CDR3 DNA reads TGTGCCAGCAGTTTGGTGGACAGTTTCCCTCAGCCCCAGCATTTT. It is translated as CASSLVDSFPQPQHF.

This CDR3 reads CASSPSRDRRDTQYF. CDR3 nucleotides: TGTGCCAGCAGCCCGTCCCGGGACAGGAGAGATACGCAGTATTTT. The V call is TRBV3-1 (or the pseudogene TRBV3-2), the J call TRBJ2-3; TRBD1 matches 8 bases. The germline V gene encodes CDR1 LGHDT and CDR2 YNNKEL (reference sequence). Trimming at V came to 4 bases and at J to 5 bases, leaving 8 bases not matched to a gene. This CDR3 is built from 15 residues.

This chain links TRBV13 with TRBJ2-2; 9 positions agree with TRBD1. Germline CDR1 and CDR2: PRHDT and FYEKMQ (reference sequence). With V trimmed by 10 bases and J by 7 bases, 10 bases remained unmatched. This CDR3 spans 14 amino acids. Written as DNA, the CDR3 is TGTGCCATTGCCGGGACAGGGTCGCGCGGGGAGCTGTTTTTT. Amino acid sequence: CAIAGTGSRGELFF.

Concerning this clone itself: The sample contains more than one DNA sequence encoding this CDR3. CDR3 loop: CAWSGGSNQPQHF. DNA for the CDR3: TGTGCCTGGAGTGGGGGAAGCAATCAGCCCCAGCATTTT. This chain links TRBV30 with TRBJ1-5; D uncertain. The V gene lost 1 base and the J gene lost 1 base, with 5 bases spanning the gap. Per the germline V gene, CDR1 is GTSNPN and CDR2 is SVGIG (reference sequence). This CDR3 spans 13 amino acids.

The chain links TRBV7-8 to TRBJ2-1, with a possible D match to TRBD2 (5 bases). Germline lookup yields CDR1 SGHVS and CDR2 FQNEAQ. This CDR3 has 15 residues. V lost 6 bases and J lost 6, with 18 bases in between. CDR3: CASSLSGNMANEQFF. The CDR3 nucleotides read TGTGCCAGCAGTTTATCGGGAAATATGGCCAATGAGCAGTTCTTC.

V and J are TRBV11-2 and TRBJ1-1; D uncertain. V was shortened by 1 base and J by 1 base, with 4 bases between the two germline ends. CDR1 and CDR2 (germline): SGHAT, FQNNGV. The CDR3 runs 13 residues. This CDR3 reads CASSLGGNTEAFF. DNA of the CDR3: TGTGCCAGCAGCTTAGGTGGGAACACTGAAGCTTTCTTT.

In its sample, this clone was seen once. This chain uses TRBV12-1 with TRBJ1-1. TRBV12-1 corresponds to a pseudogene. CDR3 length equals 14 residues. Here the CDR3 DNA reads TGTGCCAGCAGCTTTGTTGGGGGGAGATGTGAAGCTTTCTTT. It yields the protein CASSFVGGRCEAFF.

The chain links TRBV9 to TRBJ2-2; TRBD1 agrees at 9 bases. Germline V gives CDR1 SGDLS, CDR2 YYNGEE. V lost 4 bases and J lost 5; bases outside the gene matches: 9. The CDR3 runs 16 residues. CDR3 coding DNA: TGTGCCAGCAGCCGGGATGGACAGGGGAGAACCGGGGAGCTGTTTTTT. Translating gives CASSRDGQGRTGELFF.